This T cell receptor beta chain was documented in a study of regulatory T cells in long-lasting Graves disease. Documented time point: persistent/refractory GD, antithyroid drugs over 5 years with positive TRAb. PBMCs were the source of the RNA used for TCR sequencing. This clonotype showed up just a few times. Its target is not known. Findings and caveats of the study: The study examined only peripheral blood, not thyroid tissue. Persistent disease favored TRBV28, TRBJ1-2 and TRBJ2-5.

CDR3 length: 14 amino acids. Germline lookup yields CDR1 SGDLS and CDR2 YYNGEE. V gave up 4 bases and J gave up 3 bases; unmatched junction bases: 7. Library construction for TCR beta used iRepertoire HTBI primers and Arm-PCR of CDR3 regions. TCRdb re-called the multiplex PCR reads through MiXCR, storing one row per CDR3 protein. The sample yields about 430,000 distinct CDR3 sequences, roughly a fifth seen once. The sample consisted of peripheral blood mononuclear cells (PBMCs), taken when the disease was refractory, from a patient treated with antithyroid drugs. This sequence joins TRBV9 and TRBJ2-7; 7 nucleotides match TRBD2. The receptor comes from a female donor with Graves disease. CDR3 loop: CASSLGGRHYEQYF. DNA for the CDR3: TGTGCCAGCAGCTTGGGGGGGAGACACTACGAGCAGTACTTC.